The 29 T cell receptor beta chains listed next were all sequenced from one sample in a study of T cells in localized non-small cell lung cancer. Some clones are missing from TCRdb's copy, which holds only in-frame ones; the method was immunoSEQ multiplex PCR. This sample has about 36,000 clones, with around nine tenths found just once. Here the sequenced sample was peripheral blood, taken before any cancer treatment. Receptors were obtained from a woman aged 35 to 75 with stage I lung adenocarcinoma.

The genes are TRBV6-1 and TRBJ2-1; D might be TRBD1 or TRBD2, each matching 5 bases. Trimming cost V 3 bases and J 5 bases, with 8 bases left between them. This CDR3 spans 13 amino acids. CDR1 MNHNS and CDR2 SASEGT come from the germline V gene. The CDR3 protein is CASSEGTHNEQFF. In nucleotides, the CDR3 is TGTGCCAGCAGTGAGGGGACGCACAATGAGCAGTTCTTC.

This clone was seen only once. This rearrangement joins TRBV4-1 to TRBJ1-6; the match to TRBD1 covers 8 bases. Trimming at V came to 4 bases and at J to 6 bases, leaving 5 bases not matched to a gene. This CDR3 has 15 residues. Per the germline V gene, CDR1 is MGHRA and CDR2 is YSYEKL. The CDR3 spells CASSPQGAGNSPLHF. In DNA, the CDR3 is TGCGCCAGCAGCCCCCAGGGGGCTGGTAATTCACCCCTCCACTTT.

The chain is built from TRBV6-5 and TRBJ2-2; a possible D gene is TRBD1 (5 bases). This CDR3 has 14 residues. The V gene lost 7 bases and the J gene lost 4 bases, with 13 bases spanning the gap. Germline V gives CDR1 MNHEY, CDR2 SVGAGI. The CDR3: CASTDRQGTGELFF. CDR3 coding DNA: TGTGCCAGCACGGATCGGCAGGGCACCGGGGAGCTGTTTTTT.

The V gene is TRBV5-6, the J gene TRBJ2-5, with 9 bases identical to TRBD1. The CDR3 spans 14 residues. Germline V gene data show CDR1 as SGHDT and CDR2 as YYEEEE. The V gene end was trimmed by 3 bases and the J gene end by 4 bases; junction bases not matched to a gene: 4. The CDR3 here is CASSSGQGGETQYF. The CDR3 bases are TGTGCCAGCAGCTCGGGACAGGGCGGAGAGACCCAGTACTTC.

Regarding this clone: At one boundary the junction diverges from the germline segment, which might be a read error. This chain links TRBV2 with TRBJ2-3; D unresolved. This CDR3 spans 12 amino acids. Germline CDR1 is SNHLY and CDR2 is FYNNEI. The CDR3 is CASSELIESSNF. CDR3 bases: TGTGCCAGCAGTGAACTTATCGAGTCCAGTAATTTT.

The CDR3 DNA follows: TGTGCCAGCTCACCATCTATGCAAGAGACCCAGTACTTC. Amino acids: CASSPSMQETQYF. J is TRBJ2-5 and V is TRBV18; no reliable D call. Per the germline V gene, CDR1 is KGHSH and CDR2 is LQKENI. This CDR3 region has 13 residues. The ends were cut back, 2 bases at V and 2 bases at J, with 6 bases in the middle.

The chain couples TRBV5-1 to TRBJ1-1, with D hard to call. Germline CDR1 is SGHRS and CDR2 is YFSETQ. The CDR3 has 20 residues. Trimming shortened V by 0 bases and J by 1 base, and 25 bases separated the two germline ends. CDR3 sequence reads: CASSLEKRGLRARPNTEAFF. CDR3 bases: TGCGCCAGCAGCTTGGAGAAGCGAGGGCTCCGGGCCCGGCCGAACACTGAAGCTTTCTTT.

The rearrangement links TRBV7-3 to TRBJ2-1, with 14 bases aligning to TRBD2. Looked up from germline, CDR1 is SGHTA and CDR2 is FQGTGA. Germline trimming cut 0 bases from V and 1 base from J; bases unmatched to any gene: 17. The CDR3 sequence is 23 residues long. CDR3 amino acids: CASSLTPRGTSGGHAISYNEQFF. In DNA form, the CDR3 reads TGTGCCAGCAGCTTAACACCGCGGGGGACTAGCGGGGGCCATGCCATTTCCTACAATGAGCAGTTCTTC. Filled out from reference TRBV7-3 and TRBJ2-1, the complete variable domain reads GAGVSQTPSNKVTEKGKYVELRCDPISGHTALYWYRQSLGQGPEFLIYFQGTGAADDSGLPNDRFFAVRPEGSVSTLKIQRTERGDSAVYLCASSLTPRGTSGGHAISYNEQFFGPGTRLTVL.

The chain combines TRBV11-2 with TRBJ1-1, with D possibly TRBD1 on 5 matching bases. Trimming shortened V by 5 bases and J by 1 base, and 14 bases separated the two germline ends. The CDR3 totals 15 residues. The germline gives CDR1 SGHAT, CDR2 FQNNGV. In DNA form, the CDR3 reads TGTGCCAGCAGCCTGCGGGCCGGGGGGAACACTGAAGCTTTCTTT. It translates to CASSLRAGGNTEAFF.

CDR3 DNA: TGTGCCTGGAGTGTACTGGGGGGGGCTTTCTTT. Its translation is CAWSVLGGAFF. The V call is TRBV30, the J call TRBJ1-1; maybe TRBD1 (5 bases). Germline lookup yields CDR1 GTSNPN and CDR2 SVGIG (reference sequence). CDR3 length: 11 amino acids. V lost 0 bases to trimming and J lost 11 bases, with 10 bases between them.

The rearrangement joins TRBV7-9 to TRBJ1-3; TRBD1 might be the D (6 bases). The germline V and J ends were trimmed by 4 bases and 2 bases, with 12 bases remaining between them. The V gene's germline CDR1 is SEHNR and CDR2 FQNEAQ (reference sequence). The CDR3 runs to 15 residues. This chain's CDR3 is CASSSAGGTGNTIYF. The CDR3 DNA reads as TGTGCCAGCAGCTCCGCCGGGGGCACTGGAAACACCATATATTTT.

The chain uses TRBV28 and TRBJ1-1; D ambiguous. CDR1 is MDHEN and CDR2 is SYDVKM in the germline V gene. Trimming took 5 bases from V and 10 from J, leaving 17 bases between them. This CDR3 has 13 amino acids. CDR3 coding DNA: TGTGCCAGCAGTCAAGTGCAAGAGTTCGGAGCTTTCTTT. It translates to CASSQVQEFGAFF.

The chain joins TRBV2 to TRBJ1-5; TRBD1 matches at 10 bases. Per germline, CDR1 SNHLY and CDR2 FYNNEI. After removal of 8 bases from V and 0 bases from J, the junction contained 10 bases not matched to a gene. The CDR3 consists of 17 residues. The CDR3 protein is CASGARDRGYSNQPQHF. In DNA, the CDR3 is TGTGCCAGCGGGGCCAGGGACAGGGGATATAGCAATCAGCCCCAGCATTTT. Full variable domain (outside the CDR3, taken from reference TRBV2 and TRBJ1-5): EPEVTQTPSHQVTQMGQEVILRCVPISNHLYFYWYRQILGQKVEFLVSFYNNEISEKSEIFDDQFSVERPDGSNFTLKIRSTKLEDSAMYFCASGARDRGYSNQPQHFGDGTRLSIL.

Comments on this clone: The junction shows a germline mismatch at one end, possibly a read error. This chain links TRBV2 with TRBJ1-2; TRBD1 matches at 7 bases. The germline V gene has CDR1 SNHLY and CDR2 FYNNEI. There are 13 residues in the CDR3. The CDR3 protein is CASSEARAGQIIF. The CDR3 nucleotides are TGTGCCAGCAGTGAAGCGAGGGCGGGACAGATTATCTTC.

The chain recombines TRBV4-1 with TRBJ1-2; 7 positions match TRBD1. Trimming removed 0 bases from V and 4 bases from J; junction bases left unmatched: 2. The CDR3 spans 14 residues. Germline V gives CDR1 MGHRA, CDR2 YSYEKL. The CDR3 loop reads CASSQDQGVYGYTF. Written as DNA, the CDR3 is TGCGCCAGCAGCCAAGATCAGGGGGTCTATGGCTACACCTTC.

This chain joins TRBV6-5 and TRBJ2-3; 10 bases are a match to TRBD1. The J segment lost 1 base and the V segment lost 4 bases, leaving 2 bases of the junction unmatched. Germline-derived CDR1 and CDR2 are MNHEY and SVGAGI. The CDR3 length is 15 residues. The CDR3 loop reads CASSFGTGGTDTQYF. The CDR3 DNA reads as TGTGCCAGCAGTTTCGGGACAGGGGGCACAGATACGCAGTATTTT.

The J gene is TRBJ2-2, the V gene TRBV14, with 7 nucleotides matching TRBD1. With 6 bases clipped from V and 4 bases from J, the junction kept 11 bases outside the gene matches. The CDR3 contains 16 residues. Germline V gene sequence: CDR1 SGHDN, CDR2 FVKESK. CDR3 protein: CASSLFGTAGTGELFF. Written as DNA, the CDR3 is TGTGCCAGCAGTCTTTTCGGGACAGCCGGCACCGGGGAGCTGTTTTTT.

The chain carries TRBV29-1 and TRBJ1-3, with a tentative D call TRBD1 (6 bases). The CDR3 extends over 15 amino acids. CDR1 is SQVTM and CDR2 is ANQGSEA in the germline V gene. V was pared by 6 bases and J by 0 bases, with 15 bases between. CDR3 amino acids: CSVDNRDDSGNTIYF. Written as DNA, the CDR3 is TGCAGCGTGGATAACAGGGACGACTCTGGAAACACCATATATTTT.

This sequence joins TRBV19 and TRBJ2-2; TRBD2 aligns across 7 bases. The germline gives CDR1 LNHDA, CDR2 SQIVND (reference sequence). J was trimmed by 4 bases and V by 4 bases; bases with no gene match: 6. The CDR3 consists of 15 residues. The DNA for the CDR3 is TGTGCCAGTAGTACCGGGACTATCAGCACCGGGGAGCTGTTTTTT. This translates into CASSTGTISTGELFF.

The rearrangement joins TRBV4-1 to TRBJ1-3; tentative D call: TRBD1 (5 bases). This CDR3 is built from 16 residues. Germline V CDR1 and CDR2: MGHRA, YSYEKL. The V gene lost 0 bases and the J gene lost 0 bases, with 9 bases spanning the gap. CDR3 residues: CASSQEWGGSGNTIYF. CDR3 coding DNA: TGCGCCAGCAGCCAAGAGTGGGGGGGCTCTGGAAACACCATATATTTT.

This chain uses TRBV2 with TRBJ1-6, with a possible D match to TRBD1 (5 bases). V lost 2 bases and J lost 7, with 21 bases in between. The CDR3 loop spans 18 amino acids. The germline V gene encodes CDR1 SNHLY and CDR2 FYNNEI. The CDR3 is CASSETWIGAGPNSPLHF. The CDR3 nucleotides are TGTGCCAGCAGTGAAACATGGATCGGAGCGGGGCCGAATTCACCCCTCCACTTT.

In this sample, this clone turned up once. CDR3 loop: CARKEGRSSYNSPLHF. In DNA, the CDR3 is TGCGCCAGAAAGGAAGGTAGGAGCTCCTATAATTCACCCCTCCACTTT. The chain has TRBV5-1 and TRBJ1-6; no clear D. Trimming removed 8 bases from V and 0 bases from J, with 15 bases in between. Per the germline V gene, CDR1 is SGHRS and CDR2 is YFSETQ. CDR3 size: 16 residues.

The chain carries TRBV7-9 and TRBJ1-3, with D hard to call. This CDR3 comprises 16 residues. CDR1 and CDR2 from the germline V gene are SEHNR and FQNEAQ (reference sequence). Deletions cut 4 bases from V and 2 bases from J, with 15 bases between. Here the CDR3 DNA reads TGTGCCAGCAGCTCACGGTGGGGAATTACTGGAAACACCATATATTTT. It translates to CASSSRWGITGNTIYF. Variable domain in full (rest from reference TRBV7-9 and TRBJ1-3): DTGVSQNPRHKITKRGQNVTFRCDPISEHNRLYWYRQTLGQGPEFLTYFQNEAQLEKSRLLSDRFSAERPKGSFSTLEIQRTEQGDSAMYLCASSSRWGITGNTIYFGEGSWLTVV.

The chain has TRBV5-1 and TRBJ2-3; D is uncertain. Trimming cost V 1 base and J 7 bases, with 7 bases left between them. Germline values: CDR1 SGHRS, CDR2 YFSETQ. The CDR3 loop spans 12 amino acids. CDR3 DNA sequence: TGCGCCAGCAGCTTGTACCCCCATACGCAGTATTTT. The encoded protein is CASSLYPHTQYF.

The chain links TRBV19 to TRBJ2-6; a possible D gene is TRBD2 (6 bases). The V gene lost 7 bases and the J gene lost 2 bases, with 9 bases spanning the gap. CDR3 size: 14 residues. Germline-derived CDR1 and CDR2 are LNHDA and SQIVND (reference sequence). The DNA for the CDR3 is TGTGCCAGTATGGAGGGCACTGGGGCCAACGTCCTGACTTTC. As protein: CASMEGTGANVLTF.

The chain recombines TRBV4-1 with TRBJ2-1, with TRBD2 identical over 8 bases. The CDR3 consists of 15 residues. Germline V lookup: CDR1 MGHRA, CDR2 YSYEKL. Germline trimming cut 3 bases from V and 2 bases from J; bases unmatched to any gene: 3. CDR3 DNA: TGCGCCAGCAGCCACGTAGCGGGGACCTACAATGAGCAGTTCTTC. Its translation is CASSHVAGTYNEQFF.

The chain carries TRBV19 and TRBJ2-2; D may correspond to TRBD1 or TRBD2 (5 bases each). The ends were cut back, 10 bases at V and 6 bases at J, with 12 bases in the middle. The V gene's germline CDR1 is LNHDA and CDR2 SQIVND (reference sequence). This CDR3 is 12 amino acids long. The DNA for the CDR3 is TGTGCCACCCCGAGGGGATCCGGGGAGCTGTTTTTT. Its protein is CATPRGSGELFF.

V is TRBV27 and J is TRBJ1-6; D unclear. Germline lookup yields CDR1 MNHEY and CDR2 SMNVEV (reference sequence). The V and J ends lost 3 bases and 9 bases respectively, with 18 bases between them. This CDR3 spans 16 amino acids. The CDR3 loop reads CASSFARTALGSPLHF. CDR3 nucleotide sequence: TGTGCCAGCAGTTTCGCTCGGACGGCCCTGGGTTCACCCCTCCACTTT.

Points on this clone: Mismatch with germline at one junction end may stem from a read error. The chain carries TRBV11-2 and TRBJ2-7, with D possibly being TRBD1 or TRBD2 (5 bases each). The germline CDR1 and CDR2 sequences are SGHAT and FQNNGV. The CDR3 consists of 12 residues. CDR3 in DNA: TGTGCCAGCAGCGTACTAACCCGGGACCTTAACTTC. Protein sequence: CASSVLTRDLNF.